A selection of T cell receptor beta chains follows, all from one sample in a study of identifying expanded T cells in peripheral blood. Measured with immunoSEQ multiplex PCR; TCRdb has only the in-frame clones, and not every one. The data show over 65,000 clones, around 90% seen once. Sequences were obtained from blood. Every receptor here comes from a person aged 18 to 75 in good health. The CDR3 runs from the conserved cysteine through the conserved F or W. Fields, in order: D gene, clone size, J gene, CDR3 length, V gene, CDR3 protein, CDR3 DNA. The D gene is left open where the match is weak. Size values are once, few and many counts, or a class for expanded clones, and some rows have none.

TRBD1 once TRBJ2-1 16 TRBV5-4 CASNSLGTGVVGEQFF TGTGCCAGCAACTCCCTTGGGACAGGGGTAGTTGGTGAGCAGTTCTTC
TRBD2 . TRBJ2-7 15 TRBV29-1 CSVLGLAGVRGEQYF TGCAGCGTCCTTGGACTAGCGGGAGTACGGGGCGAGCAGTACTTC
. medium-sized TRBJ2-7 15 TRBV4-2 CASSPALGSWYEQYF TGTGCCAGCAGCCCCGCTCTGGGAAGCTGGTACGAGCAGTACTTC
TRBD2 . TRBJ2-2 14 TRBV7-2 CASNLAGVSGELFF TGTGCCAGCAACCTAGCGGGAGTGAGCGGGGAGCTGTTTTTT
. . TRBJ1-1 11 TRBV6-5 CITGSYTEAFF TGTATCACAGGTTCGTACACTGAAGCTTTCTTT
TRBD1 . TRBJ2-3 16 TRBV30 CAWSSQGATSTDTQYF TGTGCCTGGAGTTCACAGGGGGCGACTAGCACAGATACGCAGTATTTT
. . TRBJ1-1 16 TRBV6-1 CASSEGTLMEVTEAFF TGTGCCAGCAGTGAGGGGACTTTGATGGAGGTGACTGAAGCTTTCTTT
. . TRBJ2-1 16 TRBV5-1 CASSFSPGDSYNEQFF TGCGCCAGCAGCTTCAGTCCGGGGGACAGTTACAATGAGCAGTTCTTC
. few TRBJ1-1 13 TRBV29-1 CSVASISNTEAFF TGCAGCGTTGCAAGTATTTCGAACACTGAAGCTTTCTTT
. . TRBJ1-1 16 TRBV7-6 CASSLSGAILYTEAFF TGTGCCAGCAGCTTATCCGGGGCCATTCTCTACACTGAAGCTTTCTTT
. few TRBJ2-1 13 TRBV6-1 CASSLRVAVEQFF TGTGCCAGCAGTCTCCGGGTAGCCGTTGAGCAGTTCTTC
. . TRBJ1-2 14 TRBV7-2 CASSSWTSNYGYTF TGTGCCAGCAGCTCTTGGACCTCTAACTATGGCTACACCTTC
. . TRBJ2-1 13 TRBV6-6 CASSYSNRDEQFF TGTGCCAGCAGTTACTCGAATCGCGATGAGCAGTTCTTC
. once TRBJ1-1 13 TRBV30 CAWSPGGYTEAFF TGTGCCTGGAGCCCCGGGGGGTACACTGAAGCTTTCTTT
TRBD1 . TRBJ2-7 15 TRBV5-4 CASSFLGQGSYEQYF TGTGCCAGCAGCTTCCTGGGACAGGGGTCCTACGAGCAGTACTTC
TRBD2 . TRBJ2-3 18 TRBV7-9 CASSLPLLAGEDTDTQYF TGTGCCAGCAGCTTACCCTTACTAGCGGGGGAAGACACAGATACGCAGTATTTT
. once TRBJ2-1 14 TRBV21-1 CASTPPRGYNEQFF TGTGCCAGCACCCCCCCGAGGGGCTACAATGAGCAGTTCTTC
. . TRBJ1-6 14 TRBV6-4 CASSDSIGSSPLHF TGTGCCAGCAGTGACTCAATAGGATCTTCACCCCTCCACTTT
TRBD2 . TRBJ2-2 14 TRBV11-1 CASSSLGLAVELFF TGTGCCAGCAGCTCCCTAGGACTAGCGGTGGAGCTGTTTTTT
. once TRBJ2-1 15 TRBV5-4 CASSQTGSNYNEQFF TGTGCCAGCAGCCAGACAGGTTCGAACTACAATGAGCAGTTCTTC
. . TRBJ1-1 19 TRBV27 CASSQYWQRQQGDGTEAFF TGTGCCAGCAGTCAATATTGGCAACGACAACAGGGAGACGGGACTGAAGCTTTCTTT
. . TRBJ1-3 14 TRBV7-2 CASSQGSSGNTIYF TGTGCCAGCTCGCAGGGATCGTCAGGAAACACCATATATTTT
TRBD1 few TRBJ1-5 15 TRBV7-3 CASSLKQGSNQPQHF TGTGCCAGCAGCTTAAAACAGGGGAGCAATCAGCCCCAGCATTTT
. . TRBJ1-1 15 TRBV4-3 CASSQQGQSYTEAFF TGCGCCAGCAGCCAACAAGGACAGTCCTACACTGAAGCTTTCTTT
. . TRBJ1-5 13 TRBV6-4 CASSAGSNQPQHF TGTGCCAGCAGTGCAGGGAGCAATCAGCCCCAGCATTTT
. . TRBJ2-5 15 TRBV7-3 CASSPGRQGQETQYF TGTGCCAGCAGCCCGGGGCGGCAGGGGCAAGAGACCCAGTACTTC
. . TRBJ2-2 13 TRBV6-6 CASNRGIAGELFF TGTGCCAGCAATCGGGGGATAGCCGGGGAGCTGTTTTTT
. . TRBJ2-5 14 TRBV5-1 CASSLAGGGETQYF TGCGCCAGCAGCTTGGCGGGGGGCGGAGAGACCCAGTACTTC
. once TRBJ2-3 18 TRBV11-3 CASSLDRARRVRTDTQYF TGTGCCAGCAGCTTAGATCGGGCCAGAAGGGTTCGCACAGATACGCAGTATTTT
TRBD1 . TRBJ1-2 16 TRBV5-6 CASSFLTPRGEDGYTF TGTGCCAGCAGCTTCCTGACCCCCAGGGGGGAAGATGGCTACACCTTC
. . TRBJ2-6 14 TRBV12-5 CASGFSSGANVLTF TGTGCTAGTGGTTTTTCATCTGGGGCCAACGTCCTGACTTTC
. . TRBJ2-1 15 TRBV19 CASSMGQGPWVEQFF TGTGCCAGTAGTATGGGGCAGGGCCCATGGGTTGAGCAGTTCTTC
. . TRBJ2-1 13 TRBV7-2 CASSLDEGTEQFF TGTGCCAGCAGCTTAGATGAGGGCACTGAGCAGTTCTTC
. . TRBJ1-5 15 TRBV28 CASRRGGVSNQPQHF TGTGCCAGCAGGAGGGGGGGTGTTAGCAATCAGCCCCAGCATTTT
TRBD1 . TRBJ2-2 15 TRBV7-3 CASSRGDSQTGELFF TGTGCCAGCAGCCGAGGGGACAGTCAGACCGGGGAGCTGTTTTTT
. few TRBJ1-1 12 TRBV18 CASTPMNTEAFF TGTGCCAGCACGCCGATGAACACTGAAGCTTTCTTT
. . TRBJ1-5 13 TRBV5-6 CASSYGQYQPQHF TGTGCCAGCAGCTACGGACAGTATCAGCCCCAGCATTTT
. . TRBJ1-2 12 TRBV30 CAWSPRGYGYTF TGTGCCTGGAGCCCTCGGGGGTATGGCTACACCTTC
. . TRBJ2-7 15 TRBV9 CASSVGSGETYEQYF TGTGCCAGCAGCGTAGGTTCAGGCGAAACCTACGAGCAGTACTTC
. . TRBJ1-6 13 TRBV9 CASSVDASPPLHF TGTGCCAGCAGCGTTGACGCCTCCCCACCCCTCCACTTT
. . TRBJ2-7 15 TRBV6-5 CASRRSEKGVYEQYF TGTGCCAGCAGACGTAGCGAAAAGGGAGTCTACGAGCAGTACTTC
. once TRBJ2-3 15 TRBV25-1 CASSDPGAGPDTQYF TGTGCCAGCAGTGATCCGGGGGCCGGCCCAGATACGCAGTATTTT
. once TRBJ1-1 15 TRBV4-3 CASSSMDGTNTEAFF TGCGCCAGCAGCTCAATGGACGGTACGAACACTGAAGCTTTCTTT
. . TRBJ2-2 17 TRBV27 CASSFTPPVHLTGELFF TGTGCCAGCAGTTTCACCCCCCCCGTCCACCTCACCGGGGAGCTGTTTTTT
TRBD1 . TRBJ2-2 17 TRBV4-1 CASSPGPGQANTGELFF TGCGCCAGCAGCCCAGGACCGGGACAGGCGAACACCGGGGAGCTGTTTTTT
. . TRBJ1-1 14 TRBV2 CASSVRVLVTEAFF TGTGCCAGCAGTGTCCGTGTTTTGGTGACTGAAGCTTTCTTT
TRBD1 . TRBJ1-3 15 TRBV10-3 CAIKRGQISGNTIYF TGTGCCATCAAAAGGGGGCAGATCTCTGGAAACACCATATATTTT